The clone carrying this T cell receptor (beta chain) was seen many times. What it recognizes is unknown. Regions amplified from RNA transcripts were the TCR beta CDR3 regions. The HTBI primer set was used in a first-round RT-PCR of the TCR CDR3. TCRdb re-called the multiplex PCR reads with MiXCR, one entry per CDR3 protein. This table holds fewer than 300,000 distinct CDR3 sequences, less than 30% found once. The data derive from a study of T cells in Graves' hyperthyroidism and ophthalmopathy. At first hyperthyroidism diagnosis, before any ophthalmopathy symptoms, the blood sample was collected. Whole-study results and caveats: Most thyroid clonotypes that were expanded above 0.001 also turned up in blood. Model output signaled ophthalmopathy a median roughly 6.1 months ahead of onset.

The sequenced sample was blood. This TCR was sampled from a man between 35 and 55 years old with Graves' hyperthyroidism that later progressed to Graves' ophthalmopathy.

The CDR3 sequence is CSVEDLMAGSGYGYTF. CDR3 DNA: TGCAGCGTTGAAGATCTTATGGCAGGGAGTGGCTATGGCTACACCTTC. The V call is TRBV29-1, the J call TRBJ1-2; D is possibly TRBD1 (5 bases). Germline CDR1 SQVTM, CDR2 ANQGSEA. V gave up 0 bases and J gave up 4 bases, with 18 bases separating them. The CDR3 has 16 amino acids.